A single sample is the source of the 14 T cell receptor beta chains below, sequenced in a study of shared clonotypes between healthy human individuals. Profiled with immunoSEQ multiplex PCR; TCRdb holds only in-frame clones, not every one. The sample includes roughly 1,500,000 clones, 95% to 99% seen only once; the top ten take 0.45%. Sequenced input: naive CD4+ T cells sorted from blood. As for subset: CD45RA+ positively selected. These receptors were taken from a man aged 25 to 40 in good health.

The rearrangement joins TRBV20-1 to TRBJ1-2; D remains unclear. Germline CDR1 and CDR2: DFQATT and SNEGSKA (reference sequence). The CDR3 runs to 11 residues. Trimming took off 3 bases at V and 5 bases at J, with 7 bases between the two ends. The CDR3 sequence: CSASAGYGYTF. The CDR3 region has the DNA TGCAGTGCTAGTGCCGGTTATGGCTACACCTTC.

V and J are TRBV15 and TRBJ2-1, with D tentatively TRBD1 (6 bases). The CDR3 is 17 residues long. The V gene's germline CDR1 is LNHNV and CDR2 YYDKDF (reference sequence). Between the trimmed V and J ends, which lost 4 bases and 6 bases, there was a span of 22 bases. The CDR3 is CATSTNREGGLSNEQFF. DNA of the CDR3: TGTGCCACCAGCACGAACAGGGAAGGGGGTTTAAGCAATGAGCAGTTCTTC.

This chain connects TRBV29-1 to TRBJ1-4, with D unresolved. Germline V gene lookup returns CDR1 SQVTM and CDR2 ANQGSEA. V was pared by 6 bases and J by 7 bases, with 21 bases between. This CDR3 region has 15 residues. The chain's CDR3 is CSVRAGGSPGEKLFF. The DNA of the CDR3 is TGCAGCGTGAGGGCTGGTGGTTCCCCGGGTGAAAAACTGTTTTTT.

With respect to this clone: Other DNA sequences in this specimen translate into the identical CDR3. This chain joins TRBV5-1 and TRBJ2-1, with D perhaps TRBD2 (6 bases). Looked up from germline, CDR1 is SGHRS and CDR2 is YFSETQ. The CDR3 spans 14 residues. V shed 0 bases and J shed 5 bases, with 9 bases lying between them. CDR3 in amino acids: CASSLGSSDNEQFF. In DNA, the CDR3 is TGCGCCAGCAGCTTGGGGTCTAGCGACAATGAGCAGTTCTTC. The whole variable domain, remainder taken from reference TRBV5-1 and TRBJ2-1, is KAGVTQTPRYLIKTRGQQVTLSCSPISGHRSVSWYQQTPGQGLQFLFEYFSETQRNKGNFPGRFSGRQFSNSRSEMNVSTLELGDSALYLCASSLGSSDNEQFFGPGTRLTVL.

Of note for this clone: Its ends do not fully match the called genes, so a read error is possible. J is TRBJ2-3 and V is TRBV28; no definite D call. CDR1 MDHEN and CDR2 SYDVKM come from the germline V gene. The CDR3 spans 14 residues. Here the CDR3 DNA reads TGTGCCAGCAATTTAATCTCGCCGACAGATACGCAGTATTTT. Residues: CASNLISPTDTQYF.

The count of this clone is one. Other nucleotide sequences from this sample produce the same CDR3. J is TRBJ2-3 and V is TRBV9; D unclear. This CDR3 has 14 amino acids. Between the trimmed V and J ends, which lost 0 bases and 1 base, there was a span of 6 bases. From germline, CDR1 is SGDLS and CDR2 YYNGEE. CDR3 region: CASSVASRTDTQYF. The CDR3 DNA follows: TGTGCCAGCAGCGTAGCCTCGCGCACAGATACGCAGTATTTT.

This chain uses TRBV5-4 with TRBJ1-4, with TRBD1 as a possible D gene (6 bases). Trimming removed 3 bases from V and 8 bases from J, with 20 bases in between. The CDR3 covers 16 residues. Germline V gene lookup returns CDR1 SGHNT and CDR2 YYREEE (reference sequence). CDR3 DNA sequence: TGTGCCAGCAGCTGGGGGCCGGGAGACCCTAGGGAAAAACTGTTTTTT. Protein product: CASSWGPGDPREKLFF.

This clone appeared a single time. CDR3 amino acids: CASSEILADKFSTDTQYF. CDR3 nucleotides: TGTGCCAGCAGTGAAATCCTAGCGGATAAGTTTAGCACAGATACGCAGTATTTT. This chain connects TRBV2 to TRBJ2-3; TRBD2 matches 7 bases. Germline CDR1 and CDR2: SNHLY and FYNNEI. After removal of 2 bases from V and 0 bases from J, the junction contained 11 bases not matched to a gene. The length of the CDR3 is 18 residues.

The J gene is TRBJ2-7, the V gene TRBV7-2, with 9 positions matching TRBD1. The CDR3 is 16 amino acids. Germline V gene data show CDR1 as SGHTA and CDR2 as FQGNSA. The J segment lost 2 bases and the V segment lost 5 bases, leaving 10 bases of the junction unmatched. The CDR3 loop reads CASSPGPGTGTYEQYF. The CDR3 DNA reads TGTGCCAGCAGCCCCGGGCCCGGGACAGGGACCTACGAGCAGTACTTC.

The DNA for the CDR3 is TGTGCCAGCAGCCAGGACAGAAATAATCAGCCCCAGCATTTT. It specifies CASSQDRNNQPQHF. The chain recombines TRBV4-2 with TRBJ1-5; maybe TRBD1 (6 bases). The CDR3 runs 14 residues. The ends were cut back, 3 bases at V and 4 bases at J, with 10 bases in the middle. The germline gives CDR1 LGHNA, CDR2 YNFKEQ.

The gene calls are TRBV28 and TRBJ2-7; the D gene is possibly TRBD2 (5 bases). Germline loops: CDR1 MDHEN, CDR2 SYDVKM. The CDR3 length is 11 residues. Trimming removed 6 bases from V and 5 bases from J, with 8 bases in between. CDR3: CASSPGNEQYF. The CDR3 DNA follows: TGTGCCAGCAGCCCCGGGAACGAGCAGTACTTC.

The rearrangement joins TRBV5-8 to TRBJ2-7; the match to TRBD2 covers 9 bases. Germline-derived CDR1 and CDR2 are SGHTS and YDEGEE. After removal of 9 bases from V and 4 bases from J, the junction contained 14 bases not matched to a gene. This CDR3 is built from 15 residues. In nucleotides, the CDR3 is TGTGCCAATAAGGGACTAGCTCTTTCTTTGTACGAGCAGTACTTC. It codes for CANKGLALSLYEQYF.

The chain is built from TRBV9 and TRBJ2-1; D not certain. There are 16 residues in the CDR3. V dropped 0 bases and J dropped 4 bases, with 14 bases sitting between them. Germline CDR1 reads SGDLS; CDR2 reads YYNGEE. The DNA of the CDR3 is TGTGCCAGCAGCGTAGGTGGGGTCCTTACGTACAATGAGCAGTTCTTC. This translates into CASSVGGVLTYNEQFF.

The V gene is TRBV11-2, the J gene TRBJ1-2, with TRBD1 matching 7 bases. CDR1 SGHAT and CDR2 FQNNGV come from the germline V gene. The CDR3 consists of 13 residues. The V segment lost 5 bases and the J segment 6 bases; nucleotides outside the gene matches: 6. Here the CDR3 reads CASSPDRAHGYTF. CDR3 in DNA: TGTGCCAGCAGCCCAGACAGGGCGCATGGCTACACCTTC. Full variable domain (remainder filled in from reference TRBV11-2 and TRBJ1-2): EAGVAQSPRYKIIEKRQSVAFWCNPISGHATLYWYQQILGQGPKLLIQFQNNGVVDDSQLPKDRFSAERLKGVDSTLKIQPAKLEDSAVYLCASSPDRAHGYTFGSGTRLTVV.